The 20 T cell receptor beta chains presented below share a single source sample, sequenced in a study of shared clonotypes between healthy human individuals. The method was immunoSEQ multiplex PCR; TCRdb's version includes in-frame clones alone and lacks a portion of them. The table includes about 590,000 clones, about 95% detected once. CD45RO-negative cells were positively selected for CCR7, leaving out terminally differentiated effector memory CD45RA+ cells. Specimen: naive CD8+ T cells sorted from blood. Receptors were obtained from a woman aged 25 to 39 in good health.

Here the CDR3 reads CASNALAQETQYF. CDR3 nucleotide sequence: TGTGCCAGCAATGCCCTAGCGCAAGAGACCCAGTACTTC. The V gene is TRBV2, the J gene TRBJ2-5; D perhaps matches TRBD2 (6 bases). In germline, CDR1 is SNHLY, CDR2 FYNNEI. With 7 bases removed from V and 2 bases from J, the gap between germline ends came to 11 bases. This CDR3 is built from 13 residues.

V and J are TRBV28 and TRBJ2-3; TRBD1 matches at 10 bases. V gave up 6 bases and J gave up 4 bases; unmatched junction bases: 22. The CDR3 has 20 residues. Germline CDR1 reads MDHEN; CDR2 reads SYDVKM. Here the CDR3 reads CASSYRDRGKSSRSADTQYF. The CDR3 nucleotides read TGTGCCAGCAGCTATAGGGACAGGGGAAAATCTAGCAGGTCGGCAGATACGCAGTATTTT.

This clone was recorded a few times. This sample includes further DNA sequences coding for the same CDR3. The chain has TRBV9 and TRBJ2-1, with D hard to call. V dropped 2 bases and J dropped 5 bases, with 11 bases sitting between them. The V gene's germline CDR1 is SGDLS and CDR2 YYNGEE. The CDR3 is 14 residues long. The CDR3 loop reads CASSVEDFNNEQFF. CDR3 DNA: TGTGCCAGCAGCGTCGAGGATTTTAACAATGAGCAGTTCTTC.

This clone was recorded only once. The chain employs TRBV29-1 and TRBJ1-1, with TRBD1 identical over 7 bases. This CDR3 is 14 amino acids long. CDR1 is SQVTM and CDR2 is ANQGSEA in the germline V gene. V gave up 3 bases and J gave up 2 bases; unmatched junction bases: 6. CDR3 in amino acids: CSVEGTDKNTEAFF. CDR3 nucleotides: TGCAGCGTTGAGGGGACAGATAAAAACACTGAAGCTTTCTTT.

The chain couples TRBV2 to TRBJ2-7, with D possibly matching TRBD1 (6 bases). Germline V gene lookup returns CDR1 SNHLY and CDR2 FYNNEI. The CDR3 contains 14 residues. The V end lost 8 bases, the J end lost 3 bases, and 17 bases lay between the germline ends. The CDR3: CASAFEGVNYEQYF. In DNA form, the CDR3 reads TGTGCCAGCGCTTTCGAGGGGGTTAACTACGAGCAGTACTTC.

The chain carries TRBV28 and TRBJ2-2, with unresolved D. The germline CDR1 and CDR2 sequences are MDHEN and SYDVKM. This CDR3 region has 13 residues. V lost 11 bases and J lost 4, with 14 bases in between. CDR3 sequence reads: CAARHPLTGELFF. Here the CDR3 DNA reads TGTGCCGCAAGACACCCCCTCACCGGGGAGCTGTTTTTT. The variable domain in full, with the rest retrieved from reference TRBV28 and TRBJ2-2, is DVKVTQSSRYLVKRTGEKVFLECVQDMDHENMFWYRQDPGLGLRLIYFSYDVKMKEKGDIPEGYSVSREKKERFSLILESASTNQTSMYLCAARHPLTGELFFGEGSRLTVL.

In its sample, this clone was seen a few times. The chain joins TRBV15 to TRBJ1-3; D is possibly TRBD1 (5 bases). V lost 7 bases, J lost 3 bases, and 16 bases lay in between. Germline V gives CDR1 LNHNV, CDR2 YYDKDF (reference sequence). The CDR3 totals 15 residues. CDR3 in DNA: TGTGCCACCAAGAGGATTGGCGACAGTGGAAACACCATATATTTT. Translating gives CATKRIGDSGNTIYF.

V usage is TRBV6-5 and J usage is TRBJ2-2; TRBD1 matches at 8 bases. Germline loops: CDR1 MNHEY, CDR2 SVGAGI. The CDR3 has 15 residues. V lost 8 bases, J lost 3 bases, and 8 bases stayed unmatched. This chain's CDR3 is CASRTGPSDTGELFF. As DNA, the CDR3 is TGTGCCAGCCGGACAGGGCCGTCGGACACCGGGGAGCTGTTTTTT.

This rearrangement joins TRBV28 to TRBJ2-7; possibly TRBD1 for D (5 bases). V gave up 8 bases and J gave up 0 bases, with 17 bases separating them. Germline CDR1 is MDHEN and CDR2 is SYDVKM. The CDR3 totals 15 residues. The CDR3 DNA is TGTGCCAGCCTTGTCCAGGACACCGACTCCTACGAGCAGTACTTC. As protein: CASLVQDTDSYEQYF.

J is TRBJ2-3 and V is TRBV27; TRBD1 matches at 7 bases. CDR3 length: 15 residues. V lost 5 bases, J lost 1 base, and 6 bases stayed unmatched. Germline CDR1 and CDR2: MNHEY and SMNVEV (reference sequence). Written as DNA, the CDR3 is TGTGCCAGCAGTGCCCCAGGGGGAGGCACAGATACGCAGTATTTT. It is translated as CASSAPGGGTDTQYF.

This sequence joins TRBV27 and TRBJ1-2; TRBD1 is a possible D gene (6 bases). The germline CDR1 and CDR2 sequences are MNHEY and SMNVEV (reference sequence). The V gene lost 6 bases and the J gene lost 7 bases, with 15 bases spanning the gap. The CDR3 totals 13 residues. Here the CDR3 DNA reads TGTGCCAGCAGGTTGGACAGTTTGAGTGGCTACACCTTC. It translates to CASRLDSLSGYTF.

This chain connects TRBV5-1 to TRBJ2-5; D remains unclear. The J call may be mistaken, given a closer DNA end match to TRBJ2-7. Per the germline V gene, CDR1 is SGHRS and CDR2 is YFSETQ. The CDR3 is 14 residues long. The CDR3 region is CASSLVRGGYEQYF. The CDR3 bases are TGCGCCAGCAGCTTGGTTCGTGGTGGTTACGAGCAGTACTTC.

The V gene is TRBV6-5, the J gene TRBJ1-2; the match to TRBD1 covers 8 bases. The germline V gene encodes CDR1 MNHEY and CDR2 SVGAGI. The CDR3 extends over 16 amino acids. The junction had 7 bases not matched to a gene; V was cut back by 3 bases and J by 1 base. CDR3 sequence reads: CASSYSLTGDNYGYTF. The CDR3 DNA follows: TGTGCCAGCAGTTATTCCCTGACAGGGGATAACTATGGCTACACCTTC.

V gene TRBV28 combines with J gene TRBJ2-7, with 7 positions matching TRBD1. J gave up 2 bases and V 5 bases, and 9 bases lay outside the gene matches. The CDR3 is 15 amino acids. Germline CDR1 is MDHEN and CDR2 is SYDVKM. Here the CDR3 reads CASSPLGQRPYEQYF. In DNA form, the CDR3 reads TGTGCCAGCAGTCCGCTGGGACAGCGGCCCTACGAGCAGTACTTC.

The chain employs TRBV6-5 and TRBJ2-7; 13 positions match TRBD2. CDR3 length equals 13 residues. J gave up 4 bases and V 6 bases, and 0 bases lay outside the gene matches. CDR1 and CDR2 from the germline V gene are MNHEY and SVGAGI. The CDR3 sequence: CASRGLAGYEQYF. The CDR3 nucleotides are TGTGCCAGCAGGGGACTAGCGGGATACGAGCAGTACTTC.

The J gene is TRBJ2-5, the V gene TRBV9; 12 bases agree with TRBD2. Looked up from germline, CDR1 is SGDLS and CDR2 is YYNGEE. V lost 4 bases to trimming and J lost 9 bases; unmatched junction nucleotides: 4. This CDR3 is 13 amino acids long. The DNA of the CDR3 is TGTGCCAGCAGCCTTACTAGCGGGAGGTCCCAGTACTTC. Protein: CASSLTSGRSQYF.

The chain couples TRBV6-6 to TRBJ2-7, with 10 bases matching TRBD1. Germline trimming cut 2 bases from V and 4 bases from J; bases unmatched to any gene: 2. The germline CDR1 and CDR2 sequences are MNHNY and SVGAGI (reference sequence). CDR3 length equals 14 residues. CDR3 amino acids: CASSYRDRGYEQYF. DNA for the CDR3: TGTGCCAGCAGTTACCGGGACAGGGGTTACGAGCAGTACTTC.

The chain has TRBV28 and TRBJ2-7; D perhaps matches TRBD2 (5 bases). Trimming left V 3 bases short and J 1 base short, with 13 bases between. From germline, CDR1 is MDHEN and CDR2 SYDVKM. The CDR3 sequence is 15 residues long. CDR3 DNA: TGTGCCAGCAGTTTTCAAGTCGGGGAATCCTACGAGCAGTACTTC. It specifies CASSFQVGESYEQYF.

The CDR3 protein is CASSSRGQPNTEAFF. The CDR3 coding sequence is TGTGCCAGCAGCTCCAGGGGACAGCCGAACACTGAAGCTTTCTTT. V gene TRBV7-9 combines with J gene TRBJ1-1; TRBD1 matches 7 bases. Germline lookup yields CDR1 SEHNR and CDR2 FQNEAQ (reference sequence). The V segment lost 4 bases and the J segment 1 base; nucleotides outside the gene matches: 6. CDR3 length: 15 residues.

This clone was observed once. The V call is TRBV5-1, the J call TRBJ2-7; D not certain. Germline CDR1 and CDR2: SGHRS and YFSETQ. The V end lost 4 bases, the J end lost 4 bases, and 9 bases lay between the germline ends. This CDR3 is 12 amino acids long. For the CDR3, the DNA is TGCGCCAGCAGCCAAAGGCAATACGAGCAGTACTTC. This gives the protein CASSQRQYEQYF. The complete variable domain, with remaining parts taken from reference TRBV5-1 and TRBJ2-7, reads KAGVTQTPRYLIKTRGQQVTLSCSPISGHRSVSWYQQTPGQGLQFLFEYFSETQRNKGNFPGRFSGRQFSNSRSEMNVSTLELGDSALYLCASSQRQYEQYFGPGTRLTVT.